This entry lists 20 T cell receptor beta chains sequenced from one sample in a study of T cell changes during pregnancy in multiple sclerosis. Only in-frame clones appear in the TCRdb table, and some are missing; sequencing was by immunoSEQ multiplex PCR. This table has fewer than 90,000 clones, roughly 95% appearing once. Sequencing used peripheral blood, obtained in the third trimester of pregnancy. These receptors came from a female donor in good health, enrolled as a control in a pregnancy study.

The chain has TRBV28 and TRBJ2-7; TRBD2 aligns across 10 bases. Germline V gives CDR1 MDHEN, CDR2 SYDVKM. V gave up 6 bases and J gave up 4 bases; unmatched junction bases: 9. There are 15 residues in the CDR3. CDR3 nucleotides: TGTGCCAGCAGCCAATCACTAGCGGGACAATACGAGCAGTACTTC. Protein: CASSQSLAGQYEQYF. The variable domain in full, completed from reference TRBV28 and TRBJ2-7, reads DVKVTQSSRYLVKRTGEKVFLECVQDMDHENMFWYRQDPGLGLRLIYFSYDVKMKEKGDIPEGYSVSREKKERFSLILESASTNQTSMYLCASSQSLAGQYEQYFGPGTRLTVT.

The rearrangement uses TRBV4-1 and TRBJ1-1, with D uncertain. The CDR3 is made up of 13 amino acids. The germline V gene has CDR1 MGHRA and CDR2 YSYEKL. V gave up 0 bases and J gave up 8 bases, with 10 bases separating them. The CDR3 loop is CASSQDRREEAFF. Written as DNA, the CDR3 is TGCGCCAGCAGCCAAGATAGGAGAGAAGAAGCTTTCTTT.

The rearrangement joins TRBV7-8 to TRBJ2-2; 8 nucleotides match TRBD1. J gave up 4 bases and V 3 bases, and 4 bases lay outside the gene matches. In germline, CDR1 is SGHVS, CDR2 FQNEAQ. The CDR3 consists of 15 residues. The CDR3: CASSFAGGFTGELFF. The CDR3 DNA follows: TGTGCCAGCAGCTTTGCAGGGGGCTTCACCGGGGAGCTGTTTTTT.

This clone turned up a few times. The rearrangement uses TRBV11-2 and TRBJ2-5; D may be TRBD2 (5 bases). The CDR3 totals 14 residues. CDR1 is SGHAT, CDR2 FQNNGV, per germline. V was shortened by 10 bases and J by 2 bases, with 17 bases between the two germline ends. CDR3 amino acids: CATEKLDGQETQYF. The CDR3 DNA follows: TGTGCCACCGAAAAACTAGATGGGCAAGAGACCCAGTACTTC.

This clone was picked up one time. The rearrangement links TRBV5-1 to TRBJ2-5; weak D call: TRBD2 (5 bases). V shed 1 base and J shed 5 bases, with 9 bases lying between them. Germline lookup yields CDR1 SGHRS and CDR2 YFSETQ. This CDR3 is 13 amino acids long. CDR3 bases: TGCGCCAGCAGCTTGAGAAGAGGGGAGACCCAGTACTTC. Amino acid sequence: CASSLRRGETQYF.

This clone turned up a few times. J is TRBJ2-7 and V is TRBV19, with 9 bases that match TRBD1. The germline V gene encodes CDR1 LNHDA and CDR2 SQIVND (reference sequence). Unmatched junction bases numbered 3, after V lost 8 bases and J lost 1 base. The CDR3 length is 13 residues. The CDR3 sequence: CASAGTGSYEQYF. The CDR3 nucleotides read TGTGCCAGTGCCGGGACAGGGTCCTACGAGCAGTACTTC.

V gene TRBV29-1 combines with J gene TRBJ1-5, with TRBD1 matching 7 bases. V was pared by 4 bases and J by 1 base, with 1 base of the junction left unmatched. The CDR3 covers 13 residues. CDR1 is SQVTM, CDR2 ANQGSEA, per germline. The CDR3 loop reads CSVGDRSNQPQHF. In DNA form, the CDR3 reads TGCAGCGTTGGGGACAGAAGCAATCAGCCCCAGCATTTT.

V is TRBV6-4 and J is TRBJ2-3; no clear D. Germline-derived CDR1 and CDR2 are MRHNA and SNTAGT. CDR3 length: 15 amino acids. The V end was cut by 7 bases, the J end by 6 bases, with 20 bases between. As DNA, the CDR3 is TGTGCCAGCACTCAAACCCCCGCCCGGTGGGATACGCAGTATTTT. Translation gives CASTQTPARWDTQYF.

The chain is built from TRBV5-1 and TRBJ2-2; D is ambiguous. The V and J ends lost 4 bases and 4 bases respectively, with 14 bases between them. The CDR3 runs 15 residues. Germline CDR1 and CDR2: SGHRS and YFSETQ. The CDR3 DNA follows: TGCGCCAGCAGCCCTCGAGGCCCAGCCACCGGGGAGCTGTTTTTT. This sequence encodes CASSPRGPATGELFF.

This chain joins TRBV7-9 and TRBJ2-7; 9 bases line up with TRBD1. Germline V CDR1 and CDR2: SEHNR, FQNEAQ (reference sequence). This CDR3 contains 15 residues. Losses at the gene ends were 4 bases for V and 4 bases for J; bases not matched to a gene: 8. The CDR3 bases are TGTGCCAGCAGCTCCAACCGGGACAGGGTATACGAGCAGTACTTC. The encoded protein is CASSSNRDRVYEQYF.

V and J are TRBV7-2 and TRBJ1-4; TRBD1 matches at 9 bases. Germline lookup yields CDR1 SGHTA and CDR2 FQGNSA. The CDR3 totals 14 residues. V was pared by 5 bases and J by 6 bases, with 4 bases of the junction left unmatched. The CDR3 is CASSRGTGHEKLFF. In nucleotides, the CDR3 is TGTGCCAGCAGCCGCGGGACAGGGCATGAAAAACTGTTTTTT.

The chain recombines TRBV30 with TRBJ2-7; a possible D gene is TRBD2 (5 bases). In germline, CDR1 is GTSNPN, CDR2 SVGIG (reference sequence). The CDR3 is made up of 12 amino acids. The V end lost 3 bases, the J end lost 4 bases, and 10 bases lay between the germline ends. In DNA form, the CDR3 reads TGTGCCTGGAGGTATAGGGAGTACGAGCAGTACTTC. Its protein product is CAWRYREYEQYF. Combining the CDR3 with reference TRBV30 and TRBJ2-7 gives the whole variable domain SQTIHQWPATLVQPVGSPLSLECTVEGTSNPNLYWYRQAAGRGLQLLFYSVGIGQISSEVPQNLSASRPQDRQFILSSKKLLLSDSGFYLCAWRYREYEQYFGPGTRLTVT.

In this sample, this clone turned up once. CDR3 sequence reads: CASSPDGRTYNEQFF. The CDR3 DNA reads as TGCGCCAGCAGCCCTGACGGGAGGACCTACAATGAGCAGTTCTTC. This rearrangement joins TRBV5-1 to TRBJ2-1; 7 nucleotides align to TRBD2. J was trimmed by 2 bases and V by 4 bases; bases with no gene match: 6. This CDR3 comprises 15 residues. Germline V gene data show CDR1 as SGHRS and CDR2 as YFSETQ.

The chain uses TRBV5-1 and TRBJ2-7, with TRBD2 identical over 7 bases. Germline V gene sequence: CDR1 SGHRS, CDR2 YFSETQ. V lost 1 base and J lost 0; bases outside the gene matches: 19. The CDR3 contains 20 residues. CDR3 protein: CASSLRPETASGLISYEQYF. The DNA for the CDR3 is TGCGCCAGCAGCTTGCGACCCGAGACGGCTAGCGGTCTAATCTCCTACGAGCAGTACTTC.

The chain is built from TRBV28 and TRBJ2-1; 8 positions agree with TRBD1. With V trimmed by 3 bases and J by 9 bases, 7 bases remained unmatched. Germline V CDR1 and CDR2: MDHEN, SYDVKM. CDR3 length: 14 amino acids. The CDR3 here is CASSFMSGGGEQFF. The CDR3 region has the DNA TGTGCCAGCAGTTTTATGTCAGGGGGCGGTGAGCAGTTCTTC.

J is TRBJ2-5 and V is TRBV5-1; TRBD1 agrees at 8 bases. This CDR3 is built from 15 residues. The J segment lost 2 bases and the V segment lost 4 bases, leaving 7 bases of the junction unmatched. The germline CDR1 and CDR2 sequences are SGHRS and YFSETQ. CDR3 sequence (DNA): TGCGCCAGCAGCCCCCTGGGACAGGAACAAGAGACCCAGTACTTC. It yields the protein CASSPLGQEQETQYF.

The V and J genes are TRBV5-1 and TRBJ2-3, with 7 bases aligning to TRBD1. V gave up 4 bases and J gave up 0 bases; unmatched junction bases: 5. Germline V gene sequence: CDR1 SGHRS, CDR2 YFSETQ. The CDR3 covers 15 residues. CDR3 loop: CASSHTGDSTDTQYF. The CDR3 DNA is TGCGCCAGCAGCCATACAGGGGACAGCACAGATACGCAGTATTTT. The full variable domain, completed using reference TRBV5-1 and TRBJ2-3, is KAGVTQTPRYLIKTRGQQVTLSCSPISGHRSVSWYQQTPGQGLQFLFEYFSETQRNKGNFPGRFSGRQFSNSRSEMNVSTLELGDSALYLCASSHTGDSTDTQYFGPGTRLTVL.

V usage is TRBV28 and J usage is TRBJ2-5; TRBD1 aligns across 7 bases. This CDR3 is built from 16 residues. CDR1 is MDHEN and CDR2 is SYDVKM in the germline V gene. Germline trimming cut 2 bases from V and 1 base from J; bases unmatched to any gene: 7. The CDR3 loop reads CASSLAGTELQETQYF. The CDR3 DNA reads as TGTGCCAGCAGTTTAGCCGGGACAGAACTCCAAGAGACCCAGTACTTC. Filled out from reference TRBV28 and TRBJ2-5, the complete variable domain reads DVKVTQSSRYLVKRTGEKVFLECVQDMDHENMFWYRQDPGLGLRLIYFSYDVKMKEKGDIPEGYSVSREKKERFSLILESASTNQTSMYLCASSLAGTELQETQYFGPGTRLLVL.

This clone was picked up one time. This sequence joins TRBV5-1 and TRBJ2-7; the match to TRBD1 covers 12 bases. The CDR3 runs to 17 residues. V trimming: 2 bases; J trimming: 1 base; junction bases outside the gene matches: 7. CDR1 SGHRS and CDR2 YFSETQ come from the germline V gene. The CDR3 sequence: CASSLTPGQGASYEQYF. The CDR3 bases are TGCGCCAGCAGCTTAACACCGGGACAGGGGGCGTCCTACGAGCAGTACTTC.

In its sample, this clone was seen a few times. This chain connects TRBV28 to TRBJ2-1, with 15 bases matching TRBD2. The CDR3 runs to 15 residues. Germline V lookup: CDR1 MDHEN, CDR2 SYDVKM. V lost 6 bases and J lost 7; bases outside the gene matches: 4. CDR3 in DNA: TGTGCCAGCAGCCCTGGGACTAGCGGGAGGAATGAGCAGTTCTTC. Encoded protein: CASSPGTSGRNEQFF. The variable domain in full, completed from reference TRBV28 and TRBJ2-1, reads DVKVTQSSRYLVKRTGEKVFLECVQDMDHENMFWYRQDPGLGLRLIYFSYDVKMKEKGDIPEGYSVSREKKERFSLILESASTNQTSMYLCASSPGTSGRNEQFFGPGTRLTVL.